These 23 T cell receptor beta chains originate from one sample sequenced in a study of OX40 agonist ivuxolimab in advanced cancers. Using immunoSEQ multiplex PCR, the repertoire was profiled, and TCRdb retains in-frame clones only, with some absent. Of roughly 89,000 clones in the sample, approximately 91% were seen once. Sequences were derived from CD4+ or CD8+ T cells sorted from blood, sampled in a trial of the OX40 agonist ivuxolimab. The receptors were gathered from an adult with an advanced solid tumor such as melanoma, head and neck, liver or kidney cancer.

The chain joins TRBV4-2 to TRBJ2-6; 10 bases match TRBD1. The CDR3 loop spans 18 amino acids. Germline V gives CDR1 LGHNA, CDR2 YNFKEQ. V lost 3 bases, J lost 4 bases, and 9 bases stayed unmatched. The CDR3 DNA reads as TGTGCCAGCAGCCACCGACAGGGGGCTGGATCCGGGGCCAACGTCCTGACTTTC. Its translation: CASSHRQGAGSGANVLTF.

This clone was picked up one time. The chain joins TRBV11-3 to TRBJ2-1; TRBD2 matches at 16 bases. V trimming: 3 bases; J trimming: 12 bases; junction bases outside the gene matches: 8. This CDR3 region has 16 residues. The germline gives CDR1 SGHNT, CDR2 YENEEA. The CDR3 is CASSFTGTSGRGRQFF. The CDR3 DNA sequence: TGTGCCAGCAGCTTTACCGGGACTAGCGGGAGGGGCAGGCAGTTCTTC.

A few counts support this clone. The chain uses TRBV7-2 and TRBJ1-2; no clear D gene. Deletions cut 3 bases from V and 8 bases from J, with 10 bases between. This CDR3 is built from 12 residues. Per germline, CDR1 SGHTA and CDR2 FQGNSA. CDR3 DNA sequence: TGTGCCAGCAGCTTGATGGGCGGAGGCTACACCTTC. Translating it yields CASSLMGGGYTF.

This sequence joins TRBV11-2 and TRBJ2-5; possible D gene TRBD1, 6 bases. Germline V gene sequence: CDR1 SGHAT, CDR2 FQNNGV. The CDR3 length is 14 residues. Trimming shortened V by 3 bases and J by 2 bases, and 10 bases separated the two germline ends. DNA of the CDR3: TGTGCCAGCAGCTTTCAGGGGTTTCAAGAGACCCAGTACTTC. It yields the protein CASSFQGFQETQYF.

The chain couples TRBV6-5 to TRBJ2-3, with unresolved D. CDR3 size: 15 residues. Germline V lookup: CDR1 MNHEY, CDR2 SVGAGI. Trimming cost V 4 bases and J 4 bases, with 15 bases left between them. The chain's CDR3 is CASSSPRSGSDTQYF. CDR3 bases: TGTGCCAGCAGTTCCCCCCGGTCGGGTTCAGATACGCAGTATTTT.

The chain links TRBV28 to TRBJ1-4; D is unclear. Germline V gene data show CDR1 as MDHEN and CDR2 as SYDVKM. Trimming took 5 bases from V and 0 from J, leaving 10 bases between them. The CDR3 is made up of 15 amino acids. The CDR3 sequence is CASSPPGPTNEKLFF. In DNA, the CDR3 is TGTGCCAGCAGTCCCCCGGGCCCAACTAATGAAAAACTGTTTTTT.

This chain links TRBV28 with TRBJ2-1; D is uncertain. Germline V CDR1 and CDR2: MDHEN, SYDVKM. The CDR3 is 11 residues long. Trimming took off 6 bases at V and 9 bases at J, with 9 bases between the two ends. The CDR3 sequence: CASRIWGEQFF. The DNA of the CDR3 is TGTGCCAGCAGGATATGGGGTGAGCAGTTCTTC.

The chain combines TRBV19 with TRBJ2-7; 8 bases are a match to TRBD2. This CDR3 comprises 14 residues. J was trimmed by 6 bases and V by 9 bases; bases with no gene match: 13. The germline V gene encodes CDR1 LNHDA and CDR2 SQIVND (reference sequence). The CDR3 region has the DNA TGTGCCAGCGTATCGGGAGGGACCAATAGCGAGCAGTACTTC. This gives the protein CASVSGGTNSEQYF.

The chain carries TRBV10-3 and TRBJ2-7; TRBD2 aligns across 12 bases. The CDR3 runs to 16 residues. J was trimmed by 6 bases and V by 4 bases; bases with no gene match: 10. The germline V gene encodes CDR1 ENHRY and CDR2 SYGVKD. The CDR3 DNA sequence: TGTGCCATCAGTGGACTAGCGGGAGTGGATCAGGGCGAGCAGTACTTC. Encoded protein: CAISGLAGVDQGEQYF.

The chain is built from TRBV19 and TRBJ2-7, with 13 bases that match TRBD2. Germline CDR1 reads LNHDA; CDR2 reads SQIVND (reference sequence). After removal of 5 bases from V and 3 bases from J, the junction contained 31 bases not matched to a gene. CDR3 size: 24 residues. CDR3 DNA: TGTGCCAGTAGTCTCCGCAGAGGCCCGACTTCGACTAGCGGGAGGTCCCAGGTAGGCTACGAGCAGTACTTC. This sequence encodes CASSLRRGPTSTSGRSQVGYEQYF.

This clone was observed once. The chain joins TRBV29-1 to TRBJ2-7; D is possibly TRBD1 (6 bases). The CDR3 loop spans 14 amino acids. The germline V and J ends were trimmed by 3 bases and 7 bases, with 19 bases remaining between them. Per germline, CDR1 SQVTM and CDR2 ANQGSEA. The CDR3 nucleotides are TGCAGCGTTGAGCTCCCGGGACACCCGCTTGAGCAGTACTTC. This gives the protein CSVELPGHPLEQYF.

The gene calls are TRBV5-8 and TRBJ1-4, with 10 bases that match TRBD1. CDR3 size: 20 residues. V trimming: 5 bases; J trimming: 2 bases; junction bases outside the gene matches: 18. In germline, CDR1 is SGHTS, CDR2 YDEGEE. The CDR3 DNA is TGTGCCAGCAGGGACAGGGGGAATAATCGACGTTTGGGGACTAATGAAAAACTGTTTTTT. Encoded protein: CASRDRGNNRRLGTNEKLFF.

This clone was detected only once. This chain connects TRBV6-1 to TRBJ2-1, with a weak D call TRBD2 (6 bases). This CDR3 contains 9 residues. Trimming cost V 8 bases and J 15 bases, with 11 bases left between them. From germline, CDR1 is MNHNS and CDR2 SASEGT. The CDR3 nucleotides read TGTGCCAGCGGGGGGAGTCGGTTCTTC. This codes for CASGGSRFF.

In its sample, this clone was seen once. The chain employs TRBV18 and TRBJ2-1, with D possibly being TRBD1 (5 bases). V was clipped by 4 bases and J by 5 bases, with 9 bases between them. Germline CDR1 reads KGHSH; CDR2 reads LQKENI. The CDR3 runs to 13 residues. CDR3 residues: CASSLGQNNEQFF. The CDR3 region has the DNA TGTGCCAGCTCACTCGGACAAAACAATGAGCAGTTCTTC. Together with reference TRBV18 and TRBJ2-1, the CDR3 gives the full variable domain: NAGVMQNPRHLVRRRGQEARLRCSPMKGHSHVYWYRQLPEEGLKFMVYLQKENIIDESGMPKERFSAEFPKEGPSILRIQQVVRGDSAAYFCASSLGQNNEQFFGPGTRLTVL.

This clone showed up just once. The genes are TRBV28 and TRBJ1-2, with 10 bases aligning to TRBD1. Germline trimming cut 5 bases from V and 4 bases from J; bases unmatched to any gene: 10. Per germline, CDR1 MDHEN and CDR2 SYDVKM. The CDR3 runs to 16 residues. CDR3 residues: CASSPMGQGFSYGYTF. In DNA, the CDR3 is TGTGCCAGCAGTCCCATGGGACAGGGGTTCTCCTATGGCTACACCTTC.

This clone was seen once. The chain carries TRBV15 and TRBJ2-1; TRBD2 matches 8 bases. The V and J ends lost 1 base and 6 bases, in that order; junction bases with no gene match: 11. The CDR3 extends over 17 amino acids. The germline gives CDR1 LNHNV, CDR2 YYDKDF (reference sequence). The CDR3 region is CATSRVLVGTRVNEQFF. CDR3 coding DNA: TGTGCCACCAGCAGAGTCCTGGTCGGGACTAGGGTCAATGAGCAGTTCTTC.

The sample holds a few counts of this clone. This sequence joins TRBV14 and TRBJ2-6; D unclear. From germline, CDR1 is SGHDN and CDR2 FVKESK. V gave up 1 base and J gave up 0 bases, with 4 bases separating them. This CDR3 has 15 amino acids. CDR3 in DNA: TGTGCCAGCAGCCAAGCCCTCTCTGGGGCCAACGTCCTGACTTTC. Protein: CASSQALSGANVLTF.

The rearrangement joins TRBV28 to TRBJ1-5; D is possibly TRBD1 (6 bases). Germline-derived CDR1 and CDR2 are MDHEN and SYDVKM. Trimming shortened V by 6 bases and J by 7 bases, and 16 bases separated the two germline ends. The CDR3 runs to 14 residues. The CDR3 spells CASSSTGPGQPQHF. The CDR3 coding sequence is TGTGCCAGCAGCTCGACAGGTCCCGGACAGCCCCAGCATTTT.

The V gene is TRBV5-4, the J gene TRBJ1-4; no definite D call. V dropped 2 bases and J dropped 6 bases, with 8 bases sitting between them. Germline V gives CDR1 SGHNT, CDR2 YYREEE (reference sequence). The CDR3 sequence is 13 residues long. The CDR3 region is CASSFRADEKLFF. In DNA form, the CDR3 reads TGTGCCAGCAGCTTTCGGGCGGATGAAAAACTGTTTTTT.

The gene calls are TRBV7-2 and TRBJ2-5; 9 nucleotides agree with TRBD2. Per the germline V gene, CDR1 is SGHTA and CDR2 is FQGNSA. The CDR3 loop spans 19 amino acids. V lost 3 bases to trimming and J lost 4 bases; unmatched junction nucleotides: 18. The CDR3 nucleotides are TGTGCCAGCAGCTTGCGACGGGCCCTAGGCGGCGGGGGGGGAGAGACCCAGTACTTC. Translating gives CASSLRRALGGGGGETQYF. Full variable domain (rest looked up from reference TRBV7-2 and TRBJ2-5): GAGVSQSPSNKVTEKGKDVELRCDPISGHTALYWYRQSLGQGLEFLIYFQGNSAPDKSGLPSDRFSAERTGGSVSTLTIQRTQQEDSAVYLCASSLRRALGGGGGETQYFGPGTRLLVL.

This chain connects TRBV7-8 to TRBJ1-5; TRBD1 matches at 9 bases. V was clipped by 10 bases and J by 1 base; unmatched bases: 11. The CDR3 extends over 16 amino acids. Germline V lookup: CDR1 SGHVS, CDR2 FQNEAQ. The CDR3 spells CATGQGIGLSNQPQHF. CDR3 nucleotides: TGTGCCACCGGACAGGGGATAGGACTGAGCAATCAGCCCCAGCATTTT.

The gene calls are TRBV7-6 and TRBJ2-7, with a weak D call TRBD2 (5 bases). Germline loops: CDR1 SGHVS, CDR2 FNYEAQ. The CDR3 runs 13 residues. V dropped 3 bases and J dropped 2 bases, with 8 bases sitting between them. This chain's CDR3 is CASSLGRTYEQYF. CDR3 in DNA: TGTGCCAGCAGCTTGGGGAGAACCTACGAGCAGTACTTC.

The chain carries TRBV19 and TRBJ2-7, with 8 nucleotides matching TRBD1. The CDR3 runs 15 residues. V shed 5 bases, J shed 3 bases, and the junction held 9 bases outside the gene matches. CDR1 is LNHDA and CDR2 is SQIVND in the germline V gene (reference sequence). Written as DNA, the CDR3 is TGTGCCAGTAGTCCTAGGACAGGGCAGGGCTACGAGCAGTACTTC. Encoded protein: CASSPRTGQGYEQYF.